The 26 T cell receptor beta chains below come from one sample, sequenced in a study of early T cells in non-severe SARS-CoV-2 infection. One entry per CDR3 protein results from TCRdb running MiXCR on the 5' RACE reads. The sample has about 60,000 distinct CDR3 sequences, 14% to 15% seen once. This material consisted of whole blood, taken at baseline. All receptors come from an adult who was a healthcare worker with PCR-confirmed SARS-CoV-2 infection or an uninfected control (not recorded which).

This clonotype was counted at least ten times. V gene TRBV4-2 combines with J gene TRBJ2-1, with TRBD2 matching over 8 bases. Trimming removed 0 bases from V and 8 bases from J; junction bases left unmatched: 9. Per the germline V gene, CDR1 is LGHNA and CDR2 is YNFKEQ. The CDR3 length is 16 residues. In DNA, the CDR3 is TGTGCCAGCAGCCAAGAACGAGCGGGGGAGAGGGATGAGCAGTTCTTC. Protein product: CASSQERAGERDEQFF.

This clonotype appeared a few times. The chain couples TRBV18 to TRBJ2-7; D is unclear. The CDR3 has 12 amino acids. V dropped 6 bases and J dropped 5 bases, with 11 bases sitting between them. Germline values: CDR1 KGHSH, CDR2 LQKENI. The CDR3 loop reads CASSSSGNEQYF. In nucleotides, the CDR3 is TGTGCCAGCTCCTCCTCGGGTAACGAGCAGTACTTC.

In DNA, the CDR3 is TGCGCCAGCAGCCAAGAAACAGAGAGGTATGGCTACACCTTC. Its protein product is CASSQETERYGYTF. The V call is TRBV4-1, the J call TRBJ1-2; D not certain. Germline CDR1 reads MGHRA; CDR2 reads YSYEKL. The V and J ends lost 0 bases and 5 bases respectively, with 10 bases between them. This CDR3 spans 14 amino acids.

This rearrangement joins TRBV3-1 to TRBJ1-1, with 9 positions matching TRBD1. The CDR3 sequence is 15 residues long. Trimming removed 1 base from V and 1 base from J; junction bases left unmatched: 1. CDR1 and CDR2 (germline): LGHDT, YNNKEL (reference sequence). The CDR3 protein is CASSQVDRGNTEAFF. The CDR3 DNA is TGTGCCAGCAGCCAAGTGGACAGGGGGAACACTGAAGCTTTCTTT.

This clonotype has ten or more counts. This chain connects TRBV12-3 or TRBV12-4 to TRBJ2-7; D call uncertain. This CDR3 region has 12 residues. The V end lost 6 bases, the J end lost 7 bases, and 13 bases lay between the germline ends. CDR3 nucleotide sequence: TGTGCCAGCAGCTCGACAATCTGGGAGCAGTACTTC. Translation gives CASSSTIWEQYF.

V usage is TRBV11-2 and J usage is TRBJ2-7; D unresolved. Germline loops: CDR1 SGHAT, CDR2 FQNNGV. This CDR3 comprises 15 residues. Trimming left V 0 bases short and J 3 bases short, with 12 bases between. The CDR3 sequence: CASSLDQWQSYEQYF. For the CDR3, the DNA is TGTGCCAGCAGCTTAGATCAATGGCAGAGCTACGAGCAGTACTTC.

This clonotype was picked up a small number of times. V gene TRBV12-3 or TRBV12-4 combines with J gene TRBJ1-1; D is uncertain. V was shortened by 1 base and J by 1 base, with 10 bases between the two germline ends. CDR3 length: 15 amino acids. CDR3 region: CASSLGGRWNTEAFF. In DNA form, the CDR3 reads TGTGCCAGCAGTTTAGGCGGTCGATGGAACACTGAAGCTTTCTTT.

This clonotype showed up many times. V and J are TRBV4-1 and TRBJ2-3, with TRBD2 matching 8 bases. The CDR3 spans 14 residues. The trim removed 11 bases at V and 5 bases at J, leaving 12 bases unmatched. Germline CDR1 reads MGHRA; CDR2 reads YSYEKL. The CDR3: CASGVAGSVDTQYF. The CDR3 coding sequence is TGCGCCTCCGGGGTAGCGGGGTCCGTAGATACGCAGTATTTT.

The rearrangement uses TRBV3-1 and TRBJ1-1; D unresolved. From germline, CDR1 is LGHDT and CDR2 YNNKEL (reference sequence). With 0 bases removed from V and 2 bases from J, the gap between germline ends came to 16 bases. The CDR3 runs to 17 residues. The CDR3 sequence is CASSQDLGDLLNTEAFF. In DNA, the CDR3 is TGTGCCAGCAGCCAAGATCTTGGAGACTTGCTTAACACTGAAGCTTTCTTT.

The gene calls are TRBV3-1 and TRBJ2-1; D is uncertain. Germline V gene lookup returns CDR1 LGHDT and CDR2 YNNKEL (reference sequence). V lost 2 bases, J lost 8 bases, and 10 bases lay in between. The length of the CDR3 is 13 residues. DNA for the CDR3: TGTGCCAGCAGCCAAACCCCAGCCGATGAGCAGTTCTTC. Translating it yields CASSQTPADEQFF.

The gene calls are TRBV14 and TRBJ2-3; 12 bases are a match to TRBD2. J lost 6 bases, V lost 2 bases, and 6 bases had no gene match. Per the germline V gene, CDR1 is SGHDN and CDR2 is FVKESK. The CDR3 contains 16 residues. CDR3 in DNA: TGTGCCAGCAGCCAACTGACTAGCGGGAGATCCGATACGCAGTATTTT. Amino acid sequence: CASSQLTSGRSDTQYF.

Concerning this clonotype itself: This may be a read error, as it is one base from a much larger clone. The chain combines TRBV3-1 with TRBJ2-1; D gene ambiguous. V gave up 2 bases and J gave up 3 bases, with 20 bases separating them. Germline values: CDR1 LGHDT, CDR2 YNNKEL (reference sequence). The CDR3 length is 18 residues. The CDR3 nucleotides are TGTGCCAGCAGCCAAATTGACCCATCGGGCCTTAGCTACAATGAGCAGTTCTTC. Translated, it gives CASSQIDPSGLSYNEQFF.

The chain recombines TRBV28 with TRBJ2-7; D may be TRBD1 (6 bases). This CDR3 is built from 13 residues. Germline V gives CDR1 MDHEN, CDR2 SYDVKM. V dropped 9 bases and J dropped 2 bases, with 14 bases sitting between them. CDR3 sequence reads: CASTGHQPYEQYF. The CDR3 nucleotides are TGTGCCAGTACGGGACACCAGCCCTACGAGCAGTACTTC.

The gene calls are TRBV6-5 and TRBJ2-7; D gene ambiguous. The ends were cut back, 1 base at V and 5 bases at J, with 12 bases in the middle. Germline lookup yields CDR1 MNHEY and CDR2 SVGAGI. The CDR3 extends over 14 amino acids. The CDR3 region has the DNA TGTGCCAGCAGTTACTTGTCCGTTTTGGACGAGCAGTACTTC. It yields the protein CASSYLSVLDEQYF.

This clonotype was detected many times. V usage is TRBV6-4 and J usage is TRBJ1-5; D gene unclear. The CDR3 has 14 residues. In germline, CDR1 is MRHNA, CDR2 SNTAGT. V lost 2 bases and J lost 0, with 5 bases in between. The CDR3 loop is CASSDGDSNQPQHF. CDR3 nucleotide sequence: TGTGCCAGCAGTGACGGGGATAGCAATCAGCCCCAGCATTTT.

This CDR3 is CASSPGVAGAMDTQYF. The CDR3 nucleotides are TGTGCCAGCAGCCCGGGAGTAGCGGGAGCCATGGATACGCAGTATTTT. This chain links TRBV7-7 with TRBJ2-3; TRBD2 aligns across 9 bases. Germline lookup yields CDR1 SSHAT and CDR2 FNYEAQ (reference sequence). With V trimmed by 5 bases and J by 6 bases, 12 bases remained unmatched. This CDR3 contains 16 residues.

This clonotype was counted between two and nine times. This rearrangement joins TRBV10-3 to TRBJ1-2; D is ambiguous. Germline V gives CDR1 ENHRY, CDR2 SYGVKD. The V end lost 4 bases, the J end lost 10 bases, and 10 bases lay between the germline ends. CDR3 length equals 11 residues. The DNA of the CDR3 is TGTGCCATCAGTGGGGGAAGGGACTACACCTTC. Translated, it gives CAISGGRDYTF.

The chain has TRBV5-1 and TRBJ2-4; D uncertain. The germline V and J ends were trimmed by 1 base and 5 bases, with 13 bases remaining between them. Germline V CDR1 and CDR2: SGHRS, YFSETQ. This CDR3 contains 15 residues. CDR3 sequence reads: CASSLIPGTENIQYF. The CDR3 nucleotides are TGCGCCAGCAGCTTGATCCCCGGAACTGAAAACATTCAGTACTTC.

Only a few counts were recorded for this clonotype. The chain couples TRBV12-3 or TRBV12-4 to TRBJ2-7; 11 bases fit TRBD1. This CDR3 has 15 amino acids. Trimming removed 6 bases from V and 6 bases from J; junction bases left unmatched: 10. The CDR3: CASSPTPGTGGEQYF. CDR3 bases: TGTGCCAGCAGCCCTACCCCCGGGACAGGGGGCGAGCAGTACTTC.

V is TRBV5-1 and J is TRBJ1-1, with a possible D match to TRBD1 (6 bases). V dropped 0 bases and J dropped 7 bases, with 16 bases sitting between them. This CDR3 contains 15 residues. Germline CDR1 SGHRS, CDR2 YFSETQ. The DNA for the CDR3 is TGCGCCAGCAGCTTGGTCCCCGGGGGCCTAAGTGAAGCTTTCTTT. Translating gives CASSLVPGGLSEAFF.

This clonotype has only a few counts. The genes are TRBV7-2 and TRBJ2-3; 8 positions match TRBD1. The CDR3 is 16 residues long. Germline assignment: CDR1 SGHTA and CDR2 FQGNSA. V shed 5 bases, J shed 0 bases, and the junction held 7 bases outside the gene matches. CDR3 amino acids: CASSKPGQESTDTQYF. In DNA form, the CDR3 reads TGTGCCAGCAGCAAACCGGGACAGGAGAGCACAGATACGCAGTATTTT.

This clonotype showed up many times. The V call is TRBV5-6, the J call TRBJ2-4; TRBD1 matches 7 bases. The V gene end was trimmed by 4 bases and the J gene end by 8 bases; junction bases not matched to a gene: 6. The CDR3 covers 13 residues. CDR1 and CDR2 from the germline V gene are SGHDT and YYEEEE. The CDR3 reads CASSPYRGYIQYF. As DNA, the CDR3 is TGTGCCAGCAGCCCTTACAGGGGATACATTCAGTACTTC.

This clonotype was detected ten times or more. The chain recombines TRBV6-6 with TRBJ2-7; unclear D gene. Germline CDR1 reads MNHNY; CDR2 reads SVGAGI (reference sequence). The CDR3 covers 11 residues. Trimming stripped 11 bases from V and 0 bases from J, with 8 bases between. The CDR3 is CAVASSYEQYF. The DNA for the CDR3 is TGTGCCGTGGCCAGCTCCTACGAGCAGTACTTC.

The V call is TRBV5-1, the J call TRBJ2-5; maybe TRBD1 (5 bases). Deletions cut 1 base from V and 5 bases from J, with 12 bases between. This CDR3 contains 14 residues. The germline CDR1 and CDR2 sequences are SGHRS and YFSETQ. CDR3 sequence reads: CASSLIPGFETQYF. The CDR3 coding sequence is TGCGCCAGCAGCTTGATCCCAGGGTTTGAGACCCAGTACTTC.

The table lists this clonotype with a few counts. The chain combines TRBV14 with TRBJ2-1, with D unresolved. In germline, CDR1 is SGHDN, CDR2 FVKESK. V lost 0 bases to trimming and J lost 4 bases, with 7 bases between them. The CDR3 has 14 residues. The CDR3, as DNA: TGTGCCAGCAGCCAAGATTGGGGATACAATGAGCAGTTCTTC. Protein: CASSQDWGYNEQFF.

Only a few counts were recorded for this clonotype. The gene calls are TRBV10-2 and TRBJ2-7; D is unresolved. Germline V gene lookup returns CDR1 WSHSY and CDR2 SAAADI. CDR3 length: 13 amino acids. The V end lost 6 bases, the J end lost 2 bases, and 11 bases lay between the germline ends. CDR3 region: CASRVGPPYEQYF. CDR3 sequence (DNA): TGCGCCAGCAGAGTAGGGCCTCCCTACGAGCAGTACTTC.